Presented here are 3 T cell receptor beta chains from one specimen sequenced in a study of blood T cell repertoires in COVID-19. Measured with immunoSEQ multiplex PCR; TCRdb has only the in-frame clones, and not every one. The sample lists 71,000 or so clones, over 75% occurring once. The specimen was peripheral blood. The source is a man in his forties or fifties with acute or convalescent COVID-19.

V and J are TRBV9 and TRBJ1-2, with D possibly matching TRBD1 (5 bases). The CDR3 extends over 15 amino acids. The germline V gene has CDR1 SGDLS and CDR2 YYNGEE. Trimming removed 4 bases from V and 8 bases from J, with 21 bases in between. The CDR3 sequence is CASSTRLGQRGGYTF. The CDR3 DNA follows: TGTGCCAGCAGCACCCGACTGGGGCAGCGGGGCGGCTACACCTTC.

This chain links TRBV12-3 or TRBV12-4 with TRBJ1-1, with D possibly TRBD1 on 5 matching bases. Trimming pared 3 bases from V and 1 base from J, leaving 6 bases between. This CDR3 comprises 13 residues. The CDR3: CASSFDRNTEAFF. In DNA, the CDR3 is TGTGCCAGCAGTTTCGACAGGAACACTGAAGCTTTCTTT.

The table lists this clone with a count of one. The rearrangement links TRBV11-2 to TRBJ2-7, with 8 nucleotides matching TRBD2. Germline V lookup: CDR1 SGHAT, CDR2 FQNNGV. The CDR3 is 17 residues long. With V trimmed by 1 base and J by 6 bases, 14 bases remained unmatched. The CDR3 loop reads CASSLVGLAGSSTEQYF. The DNA of the CDR3 is TGTGCCAGCAGCTTAGTTGGGCTAGCGGGCTCCAGCACCGAGCAGTACTTC.